This T cell receptor (beta chain) was observed in a study of T cells after yellow fever vaccination (dated by TCRdb to about 2019). General notes on the study: The SMART-Seq v4 Ultra Low Input RNA kit was used to prepare libraries from fractions with low cell numbers. To follow T-cell clones before and after primary and booster YFV17D yellow fever vaccination, bulk TCR alpha and beta repertoires were sequenced over time. Two healthy male donors, one aged 18 to 30 and one aged 30 to 40 years, made up the cohort. Blood samples were taken at several timepoints before and after primary and secondary immunization, and bulk PBMC replicates and cell subsets were isolated.

TCR cDNA was synthesized by 5'RACE template switching, through which a universal primer site and unique molecular identifiers were introduced. Priming of cDNA synthesis was performed from both the TCR alpha and TCR beta constant segments. Library amplification involved two PCR steps, and the second step added sample barcodes and sequencing adapters. Sequencing of libraries was done on Illumina HiSeq 2500 (2x100 bp) or NovaSeq (2x150 bp). In the source study's methods: Demultiplexing of reads and collapsing into UMI consensus sequences were performed with MIGEC, and V(D)J alignment was carried out with MiXCR. Vaccine-responding clonotypes were identified with edgeR using replicate PBMC samples, with FDR below 0.01 and a log2 fold change above 5 up to day 15 being required. CD4 or CD8 identity was assigned to each bulk clonotype according to whether the clonotype was present at higher abundance in the sequenced CD4 repertoire or the sequenced CD8 repertoire. TCRdb reprocessing: public reads trimmed at Q25 with fastp, clones called with MiXCR, in-frame beta chains kept. Under each unique CDR3 protein, matching rows form one entry showing the most common genes and DNA. These V and J calls are TCRdb output, not the study's own analysis. The sample table lists under 550,000 distinct CDR3 sequences, around a fifth of them with a count of one. Approximately 15% of the sample is in the top ten clones.

Paper-wide results and their limitations: FACS-sorted repertoires could contain abundant contaminating clonotypes from the bulk population, so computational filtering was required. A small share of clonotypes occurred in both CD4 and CD8 compartments, likely arising from convergent recombination. Most clones expanded after primary vaccination (96% of CD4 and approximately 90% of CD8) were re-detected after the booster, suggesting that broad memory maintenance occurred. The secondary T-cell response was weaker than the primary response but faster, peaking on day 5 instead of day 15. Because the study included only two donors, the extent to which the findings can be generalized is limited.

For CDR1 and CDR2, the germline V gene lists MNHEY and SVGAGI. V gives up 0 bases and J gives up 8 bases, and the segment between their germline ends measures 10 bases. The CDR3 covers 13 residues, taking in both the cysteine and the phenylalanine. Of all the DNA, just the CDR3 is kept, 39 bases in frame from base 1. About this clonotype itself: Its cognate antigen has yet to be identified. Qualities for individual bases were not recorded, and no much larger clone is one base off.

This specimen's treatment or condition label, per the study, means: live attenuated yellow fever vaccine strain. Two biological replicates of bulk PBMCs were collected at each blood-draw timepoint. A standard Ficoll-Paque protocol was used to isolate PBMCs from peripheral blood. TriZol was used to extract RNA from bulk PBMCs, CD4 and CD8 fractions, and dextramer-positive and dextramer-negative fractions. This clonotype originated in a man between 18 and 29 years old who received the YFV17D yellow fever vaccine. Here the chain combines TRBV6-5 and TRBJ1-2, and possibly TRBD1, on 5 matching bases. Here the sequenced sample was PBMCs, taken about 21 days after the first yellow fever vaccination. The DNA is as follows: TGTGCCAGCAGTTACTCGACAGCGAGAGGCTACACCTTC. Its coded protein is CASSYSTARGYTF.